This T cell receptor beta chain was obtained from a study of identifying expanded T cells in peripheral blood. Measured with immunoSEQ multiplex PCR; TCRdb has only the in-frame clones, and not every one. The sample holds 80,000 or so clones; almost 85% are singletons and the top ten take 15% to 20%. Study-wide points: Technical replicates showed around 1.3 changed clones; two weeks about 16.4; four weeks 19.

No infections or other immune events were documented during collection. There are 15 residues in the CDR3. CDR1 is SEHNR and CDR2 is FQNEAQ in the germline V gene (reference sequence). J lost 2 bases, V lost 5 bases, and 6 bases had no gene match. About this clone: The antigen remains unidentified.

The chain recombines TRBV7-9 with TRBJ2-5; 9 bases line up with TRBD1. Sequenced: blood. This receptor was taken from a person aged 18 to 75 in good health. The CDR3 reads CASSAGQGFQETQYF. The CDR3 DNA sequence: TGTGCCAGCAGCGCGGGACAGGGCTTTCAAGAGACCCAGTACTTC.